This T cell receptor (beta chain) was obtained from a study of beta chain features in type 1 diabetes. What was sequenced were expressed TCRB transcripts, since all of the isolated RNA had been reverse transcribed. TCRdb keeps only in-frame clones here, not all; method: immunoSEQ multiplex PCR. The sample lists fewer than 350,000 clones; around a fifth were seen once. A word on this clone: This same CDR3 is encoded by further DNA sequences in the sample.

Source material: naive CD4+ T cells from blood. The sequence derives from a woman between 18 and 30 years old in good health.

CDR3 bases: TGCAGCGTCGCCGGGACAGGTTACGAGCAGTACTTC. As protein: CSVAGTGYEQYF. The J gene is TRBJ2-7, the V gene TRBV29-1; 8 bases map to TRBD1. Per germline, CDR1 SQVTM and CDR2 ANQGSEA. The CDR3 consists of 12 residues. With 6 bases clipped from V and 4 bases from J, the junction kept 5 bases outside the gene matches.